The next 21 T cell receptor beta chains were all read from a single sample in a study of cytomegalovirus exposure and HLA in healthy donors. Amplification used 60 Vbeta primers and 13 Jbeta primers. Repertoires were generated with immunoSEQ multiplex PCR, while TCRdb's copy carries only in-frame clones and drops some. The sample carries around 100,000 clones, roughly 70% recorded once. The specimen was PBMCs. These receptors were obtained from a man between 35 and 55 years old in good health and CMV-seropositive.

The table lists this clone with a count of one. This chain connects TRBV11-3 to TRBJ2-3; D not resolved. Trimming shortened V by 1 base and J by 4 bases, and 3 bases separated the two germline ends. CDR1 and CDR2 (germline): SGHNT, YENEEA. The CDR3 consists of 12 residues. The CDR3 nucleotides read TGTGCCAGCAGCTTAGGAGCAGATACGCAGTATTTT. Encoded protein: CASSLGADTQYF.

This clone was recorded once. CDR3 nucleotide sequence: TGCAGCGTTGTCGGGACAGAAACCTACGAGCAGTACTTC. Protein sequence: CSVVGTETYEQYF. The chain joins TRBV29-1 to TRBJ2-7; 7 bases match TRBD1. With V trimmed by 4 bases and J by 2 bases, 5 bases remained unmatched. Germline V gives CDR1 SQVTM, CDR2 ANQGSEA. The CDR3 extends over 13 amino acids.

The rearrangement joins TRBV7-9 to TRBJ1-1; D unresolved. Trimming pared 5 bases from V and 0 bases from J, leaving 7 bases between. The CDR3 contains 13 residues. Germline V gives CDR1 SEHNR, CDR2 FQNEAQ (reference sequence). CDR3 in amino acids: CASSPTVNTEAFF. The CDR3 bases are TGTGCCAGCAGCCCAACAGTGAACACTGAAGCTTTCTTT.

CDR3 coding DNA: TGTGCCAGCAGCTCCGTGGAGGGTGAAGCTTTCTTT. As protein: CASSSVEGEAFF. The chain is built from TRBV7-9 and TRBJ1-1; D unresolved. The CDR3 is 12 amino acids. CDR1 is SEHNR and CDR2 is FQNEAQ in the germline V gene (reference sequence). Between the trimmed V and J ends, which lost 4 bases and 7 bases, there was a span of 10 bases.

The V and J genes are TRBV10-3 and TRBJ2-5; possible D gene TRBD1, 5 bases. There are 11 residues in the CDR3. V was cut by 8 bases and J by 4 bases, with 8 bases left in between. Germline V lookup: CDR1 ENHRY, CDR2 SYGVKD. This CDR3 reads CAIGAGETQYF. Written as DNA, the CDR3 is TGTGCCATCGGGGCAGGAGAGACCCAGTACTTC.

The chain joins TRBV5-4 to TRBJ1-2; 9 bases map to TRBD1. V dropped 2 bases and J dropped 4; count of bases not matched to a gene: 9. Germline V lookup: CDR1 SGHNT, CDR2 YYREEE (reference sequence). CDR3 length equals 16 residues. The chain's CDR3 is CASSLLQGASVYGYTF. The CDR3 DNA sequence: TGTGCCAGCAGCTTATTACAGGGGGCTTCGGTCTATGGCTACACCTTC.

This clone was counted between two and nine times. This chain connects TRBV4-3 to TRBJ2-5; TRBD2 is a possible D gene (6 bases). Trimming removed 0 bases at V and 5 bases at J, with 19 bases between. CDR3 length: 17 amino acids. Germline values: CDR1 LGHNA, CDR2 YSLEER. CDR3 amino acids: CASSQEYRTDGGETQYF. CDR3 in DNA: TGCGCCAGCAGCCAAGAGTACAGGACGGATGGGGGGGAGACCCAGTACTTC.

This clone showed up just a few times. V usage is TRBV2 and J usage is TRBJ2-6, with D perhaps TRBD1 (6 bases). Germline V gene sequence: CDR1 SNHLY, CDR2 FYNNEI. Trimming removed 9 bases at V and 3 bases at J, with 12 bases between. The CDR3 loop spans 14 amino acids. The CDR3 loop is CARVTGIGANVLTF. Here the CDR3 DNA reads TGTGCCAGGGTCACAGGGATTGGGGCCAACGTCCTGACTTTC.

V and J are TRBV30 and TRBJ2-2; TRBD2 agrees at 16 bases. Germline assignment: CDR1 GTSNPN and CDR2 SVGIG (reference sequence). This CDR3 contains 19 residues. V shed 7 bases and J 5 bases; nucleotides not matched to a gene: 16. The chain's CDR3 is CASQLWGTSGRAGTGELFF. CDR3 DNA sequence: TGTGCCTCCCAACTCTGGGGGACTAGCGGGAGGGCCGGGACCGGGGAGCTGTTTTTT.

CDR3 sequence reads: CAWSWASNEKLFF. Written as DNA, the CDR3 is TGTGCCTGGAGTTGGGCCTCGAATGAAAAACTGTTTTTT. V usage is TRBV30 and J usage is TRBJ1-4; D is undetermined. The CDR3 is made up of 13 amino acids. Trimming removed 2 bases from V and 5 bases from J, with 9 bases in between. Germline CDR1 GTSNPN, CDR2 SVGIG (reference sequence).

The chain carries TRBV11-2 and TRBJ2-1, with D perhaps TRBD2 (6 bases). The germline gives CDR1 SGHAT, CDR2 FQNNGV. CDR3 size: 15 residues. With 1 base removed from V and 5 bases from J, the gap between germline ends came to 12 bases. CDR3 in amino acids: CASSLGPGVDNEQFF. The CDR3 coding sequence is TGTGCCAGCAGCTTAGGTCCGGGAGTTGACAATGAGCAGTTCTTC.

The CDR3 sequence: CASSLAGNQPQHF. The CDR3 DNA reads TGTGCCAGCAGCTTGGCAGGGAATCAGCCCCAGCATTTT. This chain connects TRBV5-4 to TRBJ1-5, with D possibly being TRBD1 (5 bases). Looked up from germline, CDR1 is SGHNT and CDR2 is YYREEE (reference sequence). The CDR3 totals 13 residues. V was pared by 0 bases and J by 4 bases, with 5 bases between.

This clone has a single count. The chain uses TRBV6-4 and TRBJ2-2, with a possible D match to TRBD1 (5 bases). From germline, CDR1 is MRHNA and CDR2 SNTAGT. The V and J ends lost 6 bases and 6 bases respectively, with 14 bases between them. The CDR3 length is 14 residues. Here the CDR3 reads CASRRTRSAGELFF. CDR3 coding DNA: TGTGCCAGCAGAAGGACACGGAGCGCCGGGGAGCTGTTTTTT.

CDR3 nucleotide sequence: TGTGCCAGCAGTCGAGGCCGGCAGGCTTTCTTT. Protein: CASSRGRQAFF. This sequence joins TRBV6-5 and TRBJ1-1; unclear D gene. CDR1 is MNHEY and CDR2 is SVGAGI in the germline V gene. Deletions cut 5 bases from V and 11 bases from J, with 12 bases between. CDR3 length equals 11 residues.

The chain is built from TRBV5-1 and TRBJ2-1; D is uncertain. Germline assignment: CDR1 SGHRS and CDR2 YFSETQ. The CDR3 is 12 amino acids. The ends were cut back, 2 bases at V and 8 bases at J, with 8 bases in the middle. As DNA, the CDR3 is TGCGCCAGCAGCTTTCGGGTCGATGAGCAGTTCTTC. Protein sequence: CASSFRVDEQFF.

The rearrangement uses TRBV2 and TRBJ2-1; 7 bases are shared with TRBD2. V was clipped by 3 bases and J by 9 bases; unmatched bases: 5. Per the germline V gene, CDR1 is SNHLY and CDR2 is FYNNEI. The CDR3 loop spans 13 amino acids. This CDR3 is CASSEAGAGEQFF. CDR3 DNA: TGTGCCAGCAGTGAGGCGGGAGCAGGTGAGCAGTTCTTC.

The J gene is TRBJ2-6, the V gene TRBV6-6; D is ambiguous. CDR3 size: 15 residues. Trimming shortened V by 2 bases and J by 1 base, and 6 bases separated the two germline ends. Germline V lookup: CDR1 MNHNY, CDR2 SVGAGI (reference sequence). CDR3 residues: CASSYVESGANVLTF. The DNA of the CDR3 is TGTGCCAGCAGTTACGTAGAGTCTGGGGCCAACGTCCTGACTTTC.

The V gene is TRBV7-2, the J gene TRBJ2-1, with TRBD2 matching over 9 bases. The V segment lost 5 bases and the J segment 9 bases; nucleotides outside the gene matches: 23. The CDR3 extends over 19 amino acids. Germline CDR1 SGHTA, CDR2 FQGNSA. The CDR3 coding sequence is TGTGCCAGCAGCCTCCATGGGGGTTTGAGCGGGAGGCTTCTACCTGAGCAGTTCTTC. Protein: CASSLHGGLSGRLLPEQFF.

The CDR3 DNA reads TGTGCCAGCAGCTTGAGGCGGGAGGGCCTCAATGAGCAGTTCTTC. This sequence encodes CASSLRREGLNEQFF. This chain links TRBV7-9 with TRBJ2-1, with 9 bases matching TRBD2. This CDR3 is 15 amino acids long. CDR1 is SEHNR and CDR2 is FQNEAQ in the germline V gene (reference sequence). With 3 bases clipped from V and 6 bases from J, the junction kept 6 bases outside the gene matches.

The chain recombines TRBV7-9 with TRBJ1-2, with 10 positions matching TRBD1. The ends lost 3 bases at V and 8 bases at J; junction bases unmatched: 6. Germline lookup yields CDR1 SEHNR and CDR2 FQNEAQ (reference sequence). The CDR3 runs to 14 residues. CDR3 residues: CASSFTGQGEGYTF. In DNA form, the CDR3 reads TGTGCCAGCAGCTTTACCGGACAGGGGGAAGGCTACACCTTC.

This chain links TRBV6-1 with TRBJ2-4; 8 bases are shared with TRBD1. This CDR3 contains 17 residues. Looked up from germline, CDR1 is MNHNS and CDR2 is SASEGT. The ends lost 1 base at V and 3 bases at J; junction bases unmatched: 8. The CDR3 sequence: CASSEVLVGQGKNIQYF. CDR3 DNA sequence: TGTGCCAGCAGTGAAGTACTCGTTGGACAGGGCAAAAACATTCAGTACTTC.